Presented here are 12 T cell receptor beta chains from one specimen sequenced in a study of shared clonotypes between healthy human individuals. CD8 cells regarded as naive lacked CD45RO, were positively chosen for CCR7, and omitted terminally differentiated effector memory CD45RA+ cells. Sequencing was performed with immunoSEQ multiplex PCR; in TCRdb, only in-frame clones are kept and a portion is missing. The sample includes about 820,000 clones, 80% to 95% of them seen just once. Sequences were obtained from naive CD8+ T cells sorted from blood. These receptor sequences come from a man younger than 45 in good health.

The chain uses TRBV7-9 and TRBJ1-1, with D unclear. The V gene's germline CDR1 is SEHNR and CDR2 FQNEAQ (reference sequence). The germline V and J ends were trimmed by 7 bases and 5 bases, with 17 bases remaining between them. This CDR3 comprises 14 residues. The chain's CDR3 is CASTVGTVGTEAFF. DNA of the CDR3: TGTGCCAGCACCGTGGGCACCGTGGGAACTGAAGCTTTCTTT.

CDR3 sequence (DNA): TGCGCCAGCAGCCAAGAGGTGACAGGGGTCGGCACAGATACGCAGTATTTT. This encodes CASSQEVTGVGTDTQYF. The V call is TRBV4-3, the J call TRBJ2-3, with 8 positions matching TRBD1. CDR1 is LGHNA, CDR2 YSLEER, per germline. The CDR3 length is 17 residues. V lost 0 bases and J lost 1; bases outside the gene matches: 6.

This clone was seen a single time. The chain carries TRBV29-1 and TRBJ2-3; D possibly corresponds to TRBD2 (6 bases). Germline V lookup: CDR1 SQVTM, CDR2 ANQGSEA. This CDR3 has 13 amino acids. The germline V and J ends were trimmed by 6 bases and 0 bases, with 10 bases remaining between them. The CDR3 loop is CSVRDFSTDTQYF. CDR3 in DNA: TGCAGCGTCCGGGACTTTAGCACAGATACGCAGTATTTT.

The rearrangement links TRBV27 to TRBJ2-7; D possibly corresponds to TRBD2 (6 bases). CDR3 length equals 16 residues. Deletions cut 5 bases from V and 6 bases from J, with 23 bases between. The V gene's germline CDR1 is MNHEY and CDR2 SMNVEV (reference sequence). The CDR3 protein is CASSLLPGSRGSEQYF. The CDR3 DNA is TGTGCCAGCAGTCTCCTTCCAGGCTCACGGGGGTCCGAGCAGTACTTC.

The genes are TRBV27 and TRBJ2-3; 10 positions agree with TRBD1. Germline CDR1 is MNHEY and CDR2 is SMNVEV (reference sequence). With 6 bases clipped from V and 4 bases from J, the junction kept 7 bases outside the gene matches. CDR3 length: 15 amino acids. The CDR3 bases are TGTGCCAGCAGAAGGACAGGGGGACTTCCAGATACGCAGTATTTT. This sequence encodes CASRRTGGLPDTQYF.

V and J are TRBV7-2 and TRBJ2-7; D may be TRBD1 (5 bases). Between the trimmed V and J ends, which lost 4 bases and 7 bases, there was a span of 11 bases. This CDR3 has 12 residues. In germline, CDR1 is SGHTA, CDR2 FQGNSA. The CDR3 sequence: CASSSRGKEQYF. The CDR3 bases are TGTGCCAGCAGCTCAAGGGGAAAGGAGCAGTACTTC.

This clone was observed a few times. Other nucleotide sequences from this sample produce the same CDR3. The J gene is TRBJ1-1, the V gene TRBV20-1; D uncertain. V lost 0 bases and J lost 3, with 2 bases in between. Germline-derived CDR1 and CDR2 are DFQATT and SNEGSKA (reference sequence). CDR3 size: 11 residues. The CDR3 DNA sequence: TGCAGTGCTAGAGACTACACTGAAGCTTTCTTT. The encoded protein is CSARDYTEAFF.

The rearrangement joins TRBV6-5 to TRBJ1-1, with TRBD1 identical over 10 bases. This CDR3 has 15 amino acids. Unmatched junction bases numbered 1, after V lost 2 bases and J lost 1 base. The germline gives CDR1 MNHEY, CDR2 SVGAGI. The CDR3 sequence is CASSYGTGENTEAFF. CDR3 bases: TGTGCCAGCAGTTACGGGACAGGGGAGAACACTGAAGCTTTCTTT.

For the CDR3, the DNA is TGTGCCAGCTCACCAACCAGTAACTATGGCTACACCTTC. Amino acid sequence: CASSPTSNYGYTF. The chain recombines TRBV18 with TRBJ1-2; D is unclear. Trimming removed 2 bases from V and 1 base from J, with 5 bases in between. The CDR3 contains 13 residues. Looked up from germline, CDR1 is KGHSH and CDR2 is LQKENI. The full variable domain, in which reference TRBV18 and TRBJ1-2 provide the parts outside the CDR3, is NAGVMQNPRHLVRRRGQEARLRCSPMKGHSHVYWYRQLPEEGLKFMVYLQKENIIDESGMPKERFSAEFPKEGPSILRIQQVVRGDSAAYFCASSPTSNYGYTFGSGTRLTVV.

This chain connects TRBV7-8 to TRBJ1-1; D remains ambiguous. Trimming took 0 bases from V and 0 from J, leaving 2 bases between them. Per the germline V gene, CDR1 is SGHVS and CDR2 is FQNEAQ. This CDR3 comprises 13 residues. The CDR3 sequence is CASSLALNTEAFF. The CDR3 coding sequence is TGTGCCAGCAGCTTAGCATTGAACACTGAAGCTTTCTTT. Full variable domain (rest looked up from reference TRBV7-8 and TRBJ1-1): GAGVSQSPRYKVAKRGQDVALRCDPISGHVSLFWYQQALGQGPEFLTYFQNEAQLDKSGLPSDRFFAERPEGSVSTLKIQRTQQEDSAVYLCASSLALNTEAFFGQGTRLTVV.

The chain is built from TRBV28 and TRBJ1-5, with D hard to call. This CDR3 has 13 amino acids. Germline V CDR1 and CDR2: MDHEN, SYDVKM. V gave up 7 bases and J gave up 11 bases, with 18 bases separating them. Here the CDR3 reads CASNVYGSETQHF. CDR3 DNA sequence: TGTGCCAGCAACGTGTATGGATCCGAGACCCAGCATTTT.

The chain employs TRBV4-1 and TRBJ2-3; no firm D call. The V end lost 0 bases, the J end lost 5 bases, and 12 bases lay between the germline ends. The germline CDR1 and CDR2 sequences are MGHRA and YSYEKL. This CDR3 spans 15 amino acids. The CDR3 DNA sequence: TGCGCCAGCAGCCAAGAAGCAGCCCTGGGAGATACGCAGTATTTT. Its translation: CASSQEAALGDTQYF.